The text below deals with one T cell receptor beta chain. The data belong to a study of shared clonotypes between healthy human individuals. This CDR3 has 16 residues. V lost 5 bases and J lost 1; bases outside the gene matches: 7. Germline CDR1 reads SGHTA; CDR2 reads FQGNSA. The naive CD8 fraction comprised CD45RO-negative cells positively selected for CCR7 and excluded terminally differentiated effector memory CD45RA+ cells. Assay used: immunoSEQ multiplex PCR; TCRdb lists only in-frame clones, some missing. The table lists hundreds of thousands of clones, over 95% of them singletons, with 0.095% to 0.12% in the top ten.

The receptor was derived from a woman between 25 and 40 years old in good health. Input material: naive CD8+ T cells sorted from blood. The chain couples TRBV7-2 to TRBJ1-2, with TRBD1 matching 10 bases. CDR3 nucleotide sequence: TGTGCCAGCAGCGACGACAGGGGGCCTTTTAACTATGGCTACACCTTC. The encoded protein is CASSDDRGPFNYGYTF.